This is a list of T cell receptor beta chains from one sample in a study of T-cell memory formation after mild COVID-19. Each CDR3 protein is one row after TCRdb ran MiXCR on the 5' RACE reads. The repertoire consists of a few hundred thousand distinct CDR3 sequences, with approximately 15% occurring once and the leading ten covering approximately 20%. Material for sequencing was PBMCs or a T cell subset sorted from them (not recorded which). The receptors stem from a young man who had mild COVID-19 (a few samples of this study predate the infection). Cell type and time point are not known. The conserved cysteine and the conserved F or W are not part of the CDR3 here. The order of the fields is V gene, CDR3 length, J gene, CDR3 protein.

V gene: TRBV5-1; CDR3 length: 13; J gene: TRBJ2-3; CDR3 protein: ASSTGDRGGDTQY
V gene: TRBV6-5; CDR3 length: 17; J gene: TRBJ2-7; CDR3 protein: ASSSAPRQGVGKLNEQY
V gene: TRBV7-2; CDR3 length: 12; J gene: TRBJ2-5; CDR3 protein: ASSPNRGQETQY
V gene: TRBV3-1; CDR3 length: 14; J gene: TRBJ2-5; CDR3 protein: ASSQETPSYQETQY
V gene: TRBV4-2; CDR3 length: 13; J gene: TRBJ2-2; CDR3 protein: ASSQTGLNTGELF
V gene: TRBV20-1; CDR3 length: 13; J gene: TRBJ1-6; CDR3 protein: SAPGGGSYNSPLH
V gene: TRBV3-1; CDR3 length: 14; J gene: TRBJ1-6; CDR3 protein: ASSHSETGGGSPLH
V gene: TRBV29-1; CDR3 length: 14; J gene: TRBJ2-5; CDR3 protein: SVEEFGLAGQETQY
V gene: TRBV5-1; CDR3 length: 14; J gene: TRBJ1-6; CDR3 protein: ASSTSPGEPNSPLH
V gene: TRBV7-2; CDR3 length: 11; J gene: TRBJ2-1; CDR3 protein: ASSLRDYNEQF
V gene: TRBV27; CDR3 length: 14; J gene: TRBJ2-3; CDR3 protein: ASSLSRGGLTDTQY
V gene: TRBV2; CDR3 length: 12; J gene: TRBJ1-1; CDR3 protein: ATGGLASGTEAF
V gene: TRBV7-9; CDR3 length: 11; J gene: TRBJ2-5; CDR3 protein: AWLPSGQETQY
V gene: TRBV14; CDR3 length: 14; J gene: TRBJ2-1; CDR3 protein: ASSLHMGAIYNEQF
V gene: TRBV5-4; CDR3 length: 13; J gene: TRBJ2-7; CDR3 protein: ASSRRVESSYEQY
V gene: TRBV12-3/TRBV12-4; CDR3 length: 13; J gene: TRBJ1-2; CDR3 protein: ASSLEGGPNYGYT
V gene: TRBV4-2; CDR3 length: 14; J gene: TRBJ2-3; CDR3 protein: ASSPSGTGYTDTQY
V gene: TRBV30; CDR3 length: 11; J gene: TRBJ1-5; CDR3 protein: AWSAQGDQPQH
V gene: TRBV4-2; CDR3 length: 13; J gene: TRBJ2-7; CDR3 protein: ASSPERGGSYEQY
V gene: TRBV9; CDR3 length: 15; J gene: TRBJ2-1; CDR3 protein: ASSVAPGAPPWNEQF
V gene: TRBV5-1; CDR3 length: 12; J gene: TRBJ2-1; CDR3 protein: ASSWGQGANEQF
V gene: TRBV18; CDR3 length: 15; J gene: TRBJ1-5; CDR3 protein: ASSPKMAWDSHQPQH
V gene: TRBV7-8; CDR3 length: 12; J gene: TRBJ1-1; CDR3 protein: ASILQGAPTEAF
V gene: TRBV28; CDR3 length: 12; J gene: TRBJ1-3; CDR3 protein: ASSWGFSGNTIY
V gene: TRBV3-1; CDR3 length: 13; J gene: TRBJ1-1; CDR3 protein: ASSQEIGANTEAF
V gene: TRBV7-8; CDR3 length: 13; J gene: TRBJ1-2; CDR3 protein: ASSSDRRANYGYT
V gene: TRBV5-6; CDR3 length: 11; J gene: TRBJ2-5; CDR3 protein: ASSQVGPETQY
V gene: TRBV12-3/TRBV12-4; CDR3 length: 10; J gene: TRBJ2-7; CDR3 protein: ATESGAYEQY
V gene: TRBV4-1; CDR3 length: 14; J gene: TRBJ2-2; CDR3 protein: ASSQGRDRATGELF
V gene: TRBV5-5; CDR3 length: 12; J gene: TRBJ2-3; CDR3 protein: ASSWDRSTDTQY
V gene: TRBV12-3/TRBV12-4; CDR3 length: 9; J gene: TRBJ1-6; CDR3 protein: ASSATGALH
V gene: TRBV5-1; CDR3 length: 10; J gene: TRBJ2-5; CDR3 protein: ASSFPSNKQY
V gene: TRBV12-3/TRBV12-4; CDR3 length: 13; J gene: TRBJ1-3; CDR3 protein: ASTPAGGNGNTIY
V gene: TRBV20-1; CDR3 length: 11; J gene: TRBJ1-1; CDR3 protein: SASNQGYTEAF
V gene: TRBV20-1; CDR3 length: 11; J gene: TRBJ2-4; CDR3 protein: SARAQTKNIQY
V gene: TRBV6-2/TRBV6-3; CDR3 length: 12; J gene: TRBJ1-1; CDR3 protein: ASSLPGLRTEAF
V gene: TRBV11-1; CDR3 length: 12; J gene: TRBJ2-5; CDR3 protein: ASSQTDREETQY
V gene: TRBV20-1; CDR3 length: 12; J gene: TRBJ1-1; CDR3 protein: SARSRDGNTEAF
V gene: TRBV7-9; CDR3 length: 11; J gene: TRBJ1-2; CDR3 protein: ASSLEGDYGYT
V gene: TRBV6-2/TRBV6-3; CDR3 length: 12; J gene: TRBJ1-4; CDR3 protein: ASSFGTENEKLF
V gene: TRBV2; CDR3 length: 12; J gene: TRBJ1-4; CDR3 protein: ASSKDRRNEKLF
V gene: TRBV15; CDR3 length: 13; J gene: TRBJ1-1; CDR3 protein: ATSRVRFMNTEAF
V gene: TRBV15; CDR3 length: 11; J gene: TRBJ1-4; CDR3 protein: ATSRGDGEKLF
V gene: TRBV12-5; CDR3 length: 14; J gene: TRBJ2-1; CDR3 protein: ASGITGTGPYNEQF
V gene: TRBV12-3/TRBV12-4; CDR3 length: 14; J gene: TRBJ2-3; CDR3 protein: ASSTLTAPIPDTQY
V gene: TRBV4-3; CDR3 length: 12; J gene: TRBJ1-2; CDR3 protein: ASSQGKGNYGYT
V gene: TRBV30; CDR3 length: 11; J gene: TRBJ1-1; CDR3 protein: AWSANRGTEAF
V gene: TRBV29-1; CDR3 length: 11; J gene: TRBJ2-6; CDR3 protein: SVSNSGANVLT
V gene: TRBV11-2; CDR3 length: 14; J gene: TRBJ2-2; CDR3 protein: ASSLRVLANTGELF
V gene: TRBV2; CDR3 length: 13; J gene: TRBJ2-2; CDR3 protein: ASSFDRGGSGELF
V gene: TRBV5-1; CDR3 length: 12; J gene: TRBJ1-1; CDR3 protein: ASSLWQANTEAF
V gene: TRBV3-1; CDR3 length: 12; J gene: TRBJ2-3; CDR3 protein: ASSLRAYTDTQY
V gene: TRBV10-1; CDR3 length: 13; J gene: TRBJ2-2; CDR3 protein: ASRPGGVNTGELF
V gene: TRBV5-1; CDR3 length: 13; J gene: TRBJ2-3; CDR3 protein: ASSYGLAGADTQY
V gene: TRBV20-1; CDR3 length: 11; J gene: TRBJ2-1; CDR3 protein: SATGLAGYEQF
V gene: TRBV7-2; CDR3 length: 12; J gene: TRBJ1-4; CDR3 protein: ASSPRGENEKLF
V gene: TRBV12-3/TRBV12-4; CDR3 length: 11; J gene: TRBJ1-2; CDR3 protein: ASSLGRGNGYT
V gene: TRBV7-2; CDR3 length: 14; J gene: TRBJ2-3; CDR3 protein: ASSLGLAGATDTQY
V gene: TRBV7-9; CDR3 length: 11; J gene: TRBJ1-3; CDR3 protein: ASTQDGRNTIY